Listed here are 16 T cell receptor beta chains from one sample, sequenced in a study of T cell responses to AZD1222 COVID-19 vaccine. Sequencing was performed with immunoSEQ multiplex PCR; in TCRdb, only in-frame clones are kept and a portion is missing. Of approximately 110,000 clones in the sample, around 89% were seen once. Sequencing was performed on peripheral blood, taken on day 0 of AZD1222 vaccination. These receptors were taken from an adult in good health.

This chain uses TRBV28 with TRBJ2-5; D perhaps matches TRBD1 (6 bases). V was cut by 4 bases and J by 4 bases, with 13 bases left in between. The CDR3 totals 14 residues. In germline, CDR1 is MDHEN, CDR2 SYDVKM. CDR3 amino acids: CASSSTGQLETQYF. The CDR3 DNA reads as TGTGCCAGCAGTTCAACTGGACAGTTAGAGACCCAGTACTTC.

The CDR3 loop is CASSYRQTGNQPQHF. DNA of the CDR3: TGTGCCAGCAGTTACAGGCAGACCGGCAATCAGCCCCAGCATTTT. The genes are TRBV6-2 or TRBV6-3 and TRBJ1-5; D ambiguous. CDR3 length: 15 residues. The germline V gene has CDR1 MNHEY and CDR2 SVGEGT. V gave up 2 bases and J gave up 2 bases, with 10 bases separating them.

The chain recombines TRBV3-1 (or the pseudogene TRBV3-2) with TRBJ1-1; 7 bases agree with TRBD1. The germline gives CDR1 LGHDT, CDR2 YNNKEL (reference sequence). The CDR3 sequence is 12 residues long. With 4 bases clipped from V and 9 bases from J, the junction kept 5 bases outside the gene matches. CDR3 DNA sequence: TGTGCCAGCAGCCTACAGGGGATGAAAGCTTTCTTT. Its translation is CASSLQGMKAFF.

The V gene is TRBV6-2 or TRBV6-3, the J gene TRBJ2-2; D uncertain. Trimming pared 4 bases from V and 0 bases from J, leaving 9 bases between. The CDR3 consists of 15 residues. Germline lookup yields CDR1 MNHEY and CDR2 SVGEGT. CDR3 in DNA: TGTGCCAGCAGTTTTCAAGATTCGAACACCGGGGAGCTGTTTTTT. This gives the protein CASSFQDSNTGELFF.

This clone came up once. The chain is built from TRBV9 and TRBJ2-1; D is uncertain. Trimming removed 3 bases from V and 7 bases from J, with 8 bases in between. CDR3 length equals 12 residues. CDR1 SGDLS and CDR2 YYNGEE come from the germline V gene. Here the CDR3 reads CASSDSRNEQFF. CDR3 nucleotides: TGTGCCAGCAGCGACAGCAGGAATGAGCAGTTCTTC.

DNA for the CDR3: TGTGCCAGCAAACAGGGTGGGACCGGGGAGCTGTTTTTT. Amino acids: CASKQGGTGELFF. The rearrangement joins TRBV28 to TRBJ2-2; weak D call: TRBD1 (6 bases). V lost 7 bases, J lost 5 bases, and 11 bases lay in between. Germline-derived CDR1 and CDR2 are MDHEN and SYDVKM. CDR3 length: 13 residues. Combining the CDR3 with reference TRBV28 and TRBJ2-2 gives the whole variable domain DVKVTQSSRYLVKRTGEKVFLECVQDMDHENMFWYRQDPGLGLRLIYFSYDVKMKEKGDIPEGYSVSREKKERFSLILESASTNQTSMYLCASKQGGTGELFFGEGSRLTVL.

The rearrangement links TRBV2 to TRBJ2-5; 7 nucleotides line up with TRBD1. CDR1 is SNHLY, CDR2 FYNNEI, per germline. There are 14 residues in the CDR3. The V segment lost 3 bases and the J segment 5 bases; nucleotides outside the gene matches: 6. As DNA, the CDR3 is TGTGCCAGCAGTGATGGGACAGTGGGTGAGACCCAGTACTTC. Translating it yields CASSDGTVGETQYF.

The chain carries TRBV3-1 (or the pseudogene TRBV3-2) and TRBJ2-7; no definite D call. This CDR3 is 16 amino acids long. Germline CDR1 and CDR2: LGHDT and YNNKEL (reference sequence). V dropped 0 bases and J dropped 5 bases, with 17 bases sitting between them. The CDR3 sequence: CASSQDPYRVSNEQYF. CDR3 in DNA: TGTGCCAGCAGCCAAGATCCGTATAGAGTTTCAAACGAGCAGTACTTC.

The CDR3 bases are TGCGCCAGCAGTGAAAGGAGGGGGCTGGAGACCCAGTACTTC. The encoded protein is CASSERRGLETQYF. The chain joins TRBV10-2 to TRBJ2-5; maybe TRBD1 (7 bases). V lost 3 bases to trimming and J lost 5 bases, with 13 bases between them. The CDR3 sequence is 14 residues long. Germline V gene lookup returns CDR1 WSHSY and CDR2 SAAADI.

This chain connects TRBV6-5 to TRBJ1-1; tentative D call: TRBD1 (6 bases). Germline-derived CDR1 and CDR2 are MNHEY and SVGAGI. V lost 6 bases and J lost 0, with 14 bases in between. The CDR3 spans 15 residues. CDR3 amino acids: CASSHGGSLNTEAFF. CDR3 nucleotides: TGTGCCAGCAGCCACGGGGGCAGCTTGAACACTGAAGCTTTCTTT.

The gene calls are TRBV12-3 or TRBV12-4 and TRBJ1-2; possibly TRBD1 for D (5 bases). V dropped 5 bases and J dropped 5 bases, with 9 bases sitting between them. The length of the CDR3 is 12 residues. The CDR3 loop is CASSIGGYGYTF. As DNA, the CDR3 is TGTGCCAGCAGTATCGGGGGATATGGCTACACCTTC.

The V gene is TRBV27, the J gene TRBJ2-3; 12 nucleotides agree with TRBD2. The CDR3 contains 17 residues. The V and J ends lost 5 bases and 5 bases, in that order; junction bases with no gene match: 11. The germline V gene encodes CDR1 MNHEY and CDR2 SMNVEV (reference sequence). The CDR3 nucleotides are TGTGCCAGCAGTGTAGACCCACTAGCGGGAGGTTTAGATACGCAGTATTTT. Translating it yields CASSVDPLAGGLDTQYF.

The CDR3 DNA sequence: TGTGCCAGCAGTTTCGAGACAGAGTACGAGCAGTACTTC. Its protein product is CASSFETEYEQYF. The V and J genes are TRBV12-3 or TRBV12-4 and TRBJ2-7; D may be TRBD1 (5 bases). Trimming cost V 3 bases and J 4 bases, with 10 bases left between them. The CDR3 spans 13 residues.

The CDR3 sequence: CASSLGQGAEKLFF. The DNA for the CDR3 is TGTGCCAGCAGCCTTGGACAGGGGGCAGAAAAACTGTTTTTT. The J gene is TRBJ1-4, the V gene TRBV14, with 11 nucleotides matching TRBD1. The junction had 3 bases not matched to a gene; V was cut back by 4 bases and J by 8 bases. Germline lookup yields CDR1 SGHDN and CDR2 FVKESK. The CDR3 contains 14 residues.

This chain connects TRBV5-1 to TRBJ2-1, with TRBD2 matching 11 bases. The CDR3 extends over 17 amino acids. Trimming cost V 5 bases and J 4 bases; bases outside gene matches: 11. Germline values: CDR1 SGHRS, CDR2 YFSETQ. For the CDR3, the DNA is TGCGCCAGCAGACAGGGGATAGGGACTAGCGGATACAATGAGCAGTTCTTC. Its protein is CASRQGIGTSGYNEQFF.

This chain joins TRBV2 and TRBJ2-1; D is unclear. The CDR3 covers 12 residues. Germline-derived CDR1 and CDR2 are SNHLY and FYNNEI. The ends were cut back, 2 bases at V and 8 bases at J, with 7 bases in the middle. CDR3 loop: CASSEMGYEQFF. The CDR3, as DNA: TGTGCCAGCAGTGAAATGGGATATGAGCAGTTCTTC. Filled out from reference TRBV2 and TRBJ2-1, the complete variable domain reads EPEVTQTPSHQVTQMGQEVILRCVPISNHLYFYWYRQILGQKVEFLVSFYNNEISEKSEIFDDQFSVERPDGSNFTLKIRSTKLEDSAMYFCASSEMGYEQFFGPGTRLTVL.